The rows below give T cell receptor beta chains drawn from one sample of a study of cytomegalovirus exposure and HLA in healthy donors. Assay used: immunoSEQ multiplex PCR; TCRdb lists only in-frame clones, some missing. The table records fewer than 200,000 clones, roughly 70% of them present only once. The sequenced sample was PBMCs. The source is a girl aged 5-17 years in good health and CMV-seronegative. Each CDR3 is given with its conserved first and last residue. A D gene is named only where the DNA matches it firmly. A clone size is listed for some rows: how often the clone was seen (once, few, many), or a class if it is expanded.

TRBV19	.	.	TRBJ2-2	TGTGCCAGTGGGGGTCTGAGGGGGAGCACCGGGGAGCTGTTTTTT	CASGGLRGSTGELFF
TRBV4-1	.	TRBD1	TRBJ1-3	TGCGCCAGCAGCCCCAGACAGGGGTCGGGAAACACCATATATTTT	CASSPRQGSGNTIYF
TRBV5-4	.	.	TRBJ1-5	TGTGCCAGCAGCTTGAGGGGTCAGCCCCAGCATTTT	CASSLRGQPQHF
TRBV5-1	few	TRBD1	TRBJ2-7	TGCGCCAGCAGCTCACAGGGGCAGACCTACGAGCAGTACTTC	CASSSQGQTYEQYF
TRBV6-1	once	TRBD1	TRBJ1-5	TGTGCCAGCAGGGCCTGGACAGGGAGCAATCAGCCCCAGCATTTT	CASRAWTGSNQPQHF
TRBV9	.	TRBD2	TRBJ2-1	TGTGCCAGCAGCGTAGCCCCCGAGGGGAGACTAGCGGGGGTCAATGAGCAGTTCTTC	CASSVAPEGRLAGVNEQFF
TRBV5-8	.	.	TRBJ1-3	TGTGCCAGCAGCAGTTCCCGGGACTCTGGAAACACCATATATTTT	CASSSSRDSGNTIYF
TRBV2	.	TRBD2	TRBJ2-7	TGTGCCAGCGCAACTAGCGGGGGGGTCTACGAGCAGTACTTC	CASATSGGVYEQYF
TRBV4-1	.	TRBD1	TRBJ2-7	TGCGCCAGCAGCTCGGAATCCAGGGGGCGCAACTACGAGCAGTACTTC	CASSSESRGRNYEQYF
TRBV7-3	.	TRBD2	TRBJ2-3	TGTGCCAGCAGCTTAGGGACTAGCGGGGCAATAGATACGCAGTATTTT	CASSLGTSGAIDTQYF
TRBV5-6	.	TRBD2	TRBJ2-5	TGTGCCAGCAGCCGTAGCGGGGGCAAAGAGACCCAGTACTTC	CASSRSGGKETQYF
TRBV5-1	once	.	TRBJ1-1	TGCGCCAGCAGCTTGGATTTCCAGGGTCGGGCTTTCTTT	CASSLDFQGRAFF
TRBV7-8	.	.	TRBJ1-5	TGTGCCAGCAGCTCTCTTAATCAGCCCCAGCATTTT	CASSSLNQPQHF
TRBV2	.	TRBD1	TRBJ1-6	TGTGCCAGCAGTGGGGGACAGGGGTTCATACCACCCCTCCACTTT	CASSGGQGFIPPLHF
TRBV6-4	few	.	TRBJ2-2	TGTGCCAGCAGTCCTGAGTCGCACACCGGGGAGCTGTTTTTT	CASSPESHTGELFF
TRBV27	.	TRBD1	TRBJ1-2	TGTGCCAGCAGTTCCCCCTCGGGAGGGGGCAATGGCTACACCTTC	CASSSPSGGGNGYTF
TRBV7-9	.	.	TRBJ1-1	TGTGCCAGCAGCACGTCCGTAGCGGCCGCTTTCTTT	CASSTSVAAAFF
TRBV11-2	.	.	TRBJ2-2	TGTGCCAGCAGCACGTCCGGGGAGTGGACCGGGGAGCTGTTTTTT	CASSTSGEWTGELFF
TRBV13	.	TRBD2	TRBJ2-1	TGTGCCAGCAGCCCCCGACTAGCGGGGGCCTACAATGAGCAGTTCTTC	CASSPRLAGAYNEQFF
TRBV29-1	few	.	TRBJ1-1	TGCAGCGTTGAAGGGAGGGGTCAAGCTTTCTTT	CSVEGRGQAFF
TRBV6-5	.	.	TRBJ2-7	TGTGCCAGCAGCCTACAGGGTACCTACGAGCAGTACTTC	CASSLQGTYEQYF
TRBV7-9	few	TRBD1	TRBJ1-1	TGTGCCAGCAGCCTGGGACAGGGGAACACTGAAGCTTTCTTT	CASSLGQGNTEAFF
TRBV18	.	TRBD1	TRBJ1-6	TGTGCCAGCTCGCGAAATGAGGGGGCCGGAGAACCCCTCCACTTT	CASSRNEGAGEPLHF
TRBV11-2	few	TRBD2	TRBJ2-7	TGTGCCAGCAGCACCACTAGCGGGGGGGCTCTCGACTACGAGCAGTACTTC	CASSTTSGGALDYEQYF
TRBV9	.	.	TRBJ2-1	TGTGCCAGCAGCGTGCGGAGGGATATGAATGAGCAGTTCTTC	CASSVRRDMNEQFF
TRBV15	.	.	TRBJ1-5	TGTGCCACCAGCAGTAACCGAGGCATCAATCAGCCCCAGCATTTT	CATSSNRGINQPQHF
TRBV9	.	.	TRBJ1-5	TGTGCCAGCAGCGTAGGCTCCAGGGCTCAGCCCCAGCATTTT	CASSVGSRAQPQHF
TRBV5-1	.	.	TRBJ2-7	TGCGCCAGCAGCTTGGGTTCGGTAAAGACATCCGAGCAGTACTTC	CASSLGSVKTSEQYF
TRBV27	.	.	TRBJ2-7	TGTGCCAGCAGTTCCCAGGATGGGGCATCCTACGAGCAGTACTTC	CASSSQDGASYEQYF
TRBV2	.	TRBD2	TRBJ2-7	TGTGCCAGCAGTGAATGGCTAGCGGGTGGAAACGAGCAGTACTTC	CASSEWLAGGNEQYF
TRBV4-1	once	TRBD2	TRBJ2-7	TGCGCCAGCAGCCAAGAACAAGCGGGGGGCTACGAGCAGTACTTC	CASSQEQAGGYEQYF
TRBV30	.	.	TRBJ2-5	TGTGCCTGGGATTCGGGCGGGGTGGCCCAGTACTTC	CAWDSGGVAQYF
TRBV10-2	.	TRBD1	TRBJ2-2	TGCGCCAGCAATCGACAGGGTCTAAGCACCGGGGAGCTGTTTTTT	CASNRQGLSTGELFF